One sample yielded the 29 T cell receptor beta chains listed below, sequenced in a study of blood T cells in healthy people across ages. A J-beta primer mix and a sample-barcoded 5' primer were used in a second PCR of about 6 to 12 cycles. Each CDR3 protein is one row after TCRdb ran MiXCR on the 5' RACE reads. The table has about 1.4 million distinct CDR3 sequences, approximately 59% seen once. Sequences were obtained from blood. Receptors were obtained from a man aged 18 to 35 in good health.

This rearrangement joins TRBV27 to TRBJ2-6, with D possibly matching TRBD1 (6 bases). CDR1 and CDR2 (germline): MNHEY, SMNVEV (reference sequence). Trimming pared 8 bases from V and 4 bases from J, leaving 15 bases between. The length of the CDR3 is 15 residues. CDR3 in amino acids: CASAAGTSGANVLTF. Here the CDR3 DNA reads TGTGCCAGCGCCGCCGGGACATCAGGGGCCAACGTCCTGACTTTC.

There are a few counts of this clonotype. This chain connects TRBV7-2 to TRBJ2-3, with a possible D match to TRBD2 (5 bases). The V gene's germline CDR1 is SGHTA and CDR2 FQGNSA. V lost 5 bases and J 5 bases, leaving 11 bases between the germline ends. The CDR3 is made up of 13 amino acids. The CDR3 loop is CASSLRVEDTQYF. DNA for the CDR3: TGTGCCAGCAGCCTGCGGGTGGAAGATACGCAGTATTTT.

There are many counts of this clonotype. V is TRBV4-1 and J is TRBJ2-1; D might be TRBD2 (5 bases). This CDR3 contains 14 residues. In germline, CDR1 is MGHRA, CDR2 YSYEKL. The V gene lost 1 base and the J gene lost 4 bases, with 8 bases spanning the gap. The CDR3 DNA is TGCGCCAGCAGCCAAGGGACTGAATACAATGAGCAGTTCTTC. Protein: CASSQGTEYNEQFF.

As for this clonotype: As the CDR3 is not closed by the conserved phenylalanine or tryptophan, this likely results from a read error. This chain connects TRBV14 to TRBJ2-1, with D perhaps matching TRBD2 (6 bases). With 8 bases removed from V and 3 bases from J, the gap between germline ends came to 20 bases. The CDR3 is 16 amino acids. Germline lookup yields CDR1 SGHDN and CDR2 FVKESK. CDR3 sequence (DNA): TGTGCCAGCGCCCTCCTTGGAGGGTCCGACTACAATGAGCAGTTCTAC. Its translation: CASALLGGSDYNEQFY.

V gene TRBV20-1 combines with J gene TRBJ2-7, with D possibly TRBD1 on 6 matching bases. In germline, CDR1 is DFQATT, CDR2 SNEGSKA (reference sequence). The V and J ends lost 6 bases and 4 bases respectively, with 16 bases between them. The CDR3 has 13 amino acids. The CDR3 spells CSATGPRGYEQYF. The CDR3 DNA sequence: TGCAGTGCCACCGGTCCGAGGGGGTACGAGCAGTACTTC.

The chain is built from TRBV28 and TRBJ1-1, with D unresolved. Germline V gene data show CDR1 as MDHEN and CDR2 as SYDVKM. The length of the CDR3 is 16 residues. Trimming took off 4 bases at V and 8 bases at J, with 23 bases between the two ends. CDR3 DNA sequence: TGTGCCAGCAGTTCCTGGGATTCTCAGCATAGCGAAGAAGCTTTCTTT. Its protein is CASSSWDSQHSEEAFF. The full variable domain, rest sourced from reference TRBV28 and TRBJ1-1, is DVKVTQSSRYLVKRTGEKVFLECVQDMDHENMFWYRQDPGLGLRLIYFSYDVKMKEKGDIPEGYSVSREKKERFSLILESASTNQTSMYLCASSSWDSQHSEEAFFGQGTRLTVV.

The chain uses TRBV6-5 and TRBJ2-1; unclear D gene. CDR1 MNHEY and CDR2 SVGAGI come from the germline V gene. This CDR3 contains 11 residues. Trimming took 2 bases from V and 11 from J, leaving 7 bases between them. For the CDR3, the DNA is TGTGCCAGCAGTTACCTAGGACAGCAGTTCTTC. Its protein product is CASSYLGQQFF.

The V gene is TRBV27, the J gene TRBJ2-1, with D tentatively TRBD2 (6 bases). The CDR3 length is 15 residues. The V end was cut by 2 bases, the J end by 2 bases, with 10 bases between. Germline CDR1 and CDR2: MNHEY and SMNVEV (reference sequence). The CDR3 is CASSLMAGPYNEQFF. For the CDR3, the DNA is TGTGCCAGCAGTTTAATGGCGGGACCCTACAATGAGCAGTTCTTC.

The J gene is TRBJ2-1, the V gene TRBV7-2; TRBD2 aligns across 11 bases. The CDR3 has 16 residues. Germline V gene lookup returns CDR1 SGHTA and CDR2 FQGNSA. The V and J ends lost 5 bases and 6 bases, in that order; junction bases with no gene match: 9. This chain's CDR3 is CASSVLGLAGVNEQFF. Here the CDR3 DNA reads TGTGCCAGCAGCGTCCTCGGACTAGCGGGCGTCAATGAGCAGTTCTTC.

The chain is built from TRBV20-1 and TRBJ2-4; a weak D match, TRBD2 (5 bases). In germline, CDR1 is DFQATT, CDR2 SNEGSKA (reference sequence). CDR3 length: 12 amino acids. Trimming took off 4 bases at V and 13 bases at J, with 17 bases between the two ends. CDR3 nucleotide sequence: TGCAGTGCTACGGACGCCCTGGAGGAGCAGTACTTC. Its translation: CSATDALEEQYF.

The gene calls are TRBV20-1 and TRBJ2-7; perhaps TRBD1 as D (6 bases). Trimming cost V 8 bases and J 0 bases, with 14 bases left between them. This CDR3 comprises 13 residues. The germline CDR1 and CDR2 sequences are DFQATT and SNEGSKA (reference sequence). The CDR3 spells CSSIDRSSYEQYF. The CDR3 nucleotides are TGCAGTTCGATTGACAGGAGCTCCTACGAGCAGTACTTC.

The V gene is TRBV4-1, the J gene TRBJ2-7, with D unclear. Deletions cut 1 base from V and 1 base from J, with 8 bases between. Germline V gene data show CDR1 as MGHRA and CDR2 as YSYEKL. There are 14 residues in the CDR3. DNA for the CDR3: TGCGCCAGCAGCCAAGTGGCCGCATCCTACGAGCAGTACTTC. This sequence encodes CASSQVAASYEQYF.

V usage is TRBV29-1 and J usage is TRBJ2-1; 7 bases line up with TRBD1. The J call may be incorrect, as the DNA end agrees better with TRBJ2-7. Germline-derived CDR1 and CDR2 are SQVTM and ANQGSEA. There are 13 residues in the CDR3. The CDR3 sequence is CSVGGGAYNEQYF. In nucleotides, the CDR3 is TGCAGCGTTGGAGGGGGCGCATACAATGAGCAGTACTTC.

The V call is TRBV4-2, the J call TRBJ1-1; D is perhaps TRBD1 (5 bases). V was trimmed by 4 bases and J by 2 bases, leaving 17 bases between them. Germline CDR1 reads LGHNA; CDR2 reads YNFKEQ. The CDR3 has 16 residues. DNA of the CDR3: TGTGCCAGCAGCCCAGCGGGGGTGCCGGGTAACACTGAAGCTTTCTTT. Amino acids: CASSPAGVPGNTEAFF.

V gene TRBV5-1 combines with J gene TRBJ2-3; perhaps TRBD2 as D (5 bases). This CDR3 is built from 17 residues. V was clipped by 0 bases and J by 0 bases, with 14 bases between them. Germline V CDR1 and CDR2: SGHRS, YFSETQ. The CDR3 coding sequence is TGCGCCAGCAGCTTGGTCCGGGATCACCTTAGCACAGATACGCAGTATTTT. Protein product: CASSLVRDHLSTDTQYF.

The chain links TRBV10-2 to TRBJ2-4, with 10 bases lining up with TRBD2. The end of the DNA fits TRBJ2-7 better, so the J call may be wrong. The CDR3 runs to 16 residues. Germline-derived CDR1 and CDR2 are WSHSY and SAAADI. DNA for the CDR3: TGCGCCAGCAGGTCCTCTAGCGGGGGAACCGCCTACGAGCAGTACTTC. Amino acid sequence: CASRSSSGGTAYEQYF.

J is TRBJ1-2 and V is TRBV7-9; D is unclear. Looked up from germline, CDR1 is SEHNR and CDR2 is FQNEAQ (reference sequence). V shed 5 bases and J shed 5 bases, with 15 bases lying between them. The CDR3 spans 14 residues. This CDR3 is CASSPITGDYGYTF. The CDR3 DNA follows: TGTGCCAGCAGCCCGATAACGGGAGATTATGGCTACACCTTC.

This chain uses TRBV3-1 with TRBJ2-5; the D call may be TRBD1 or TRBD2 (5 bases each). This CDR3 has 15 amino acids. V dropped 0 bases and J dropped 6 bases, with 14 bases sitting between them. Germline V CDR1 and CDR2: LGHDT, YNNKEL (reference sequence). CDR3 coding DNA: TGTGCCAGCAGCCAAGATATGGGGCTAGCACAGACCCAGTACTTC. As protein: CASSQDMGLAQTQYF.

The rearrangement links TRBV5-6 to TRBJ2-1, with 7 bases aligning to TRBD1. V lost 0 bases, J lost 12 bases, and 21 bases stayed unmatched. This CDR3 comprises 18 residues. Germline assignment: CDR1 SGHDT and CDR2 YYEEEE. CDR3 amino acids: CASSLVGTATRIQRLQFF. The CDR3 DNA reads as TGTGCCAGCAGCTTGGTAGGGACAGCCACGAGAATACAAAGATTGCAGTTCTTC.

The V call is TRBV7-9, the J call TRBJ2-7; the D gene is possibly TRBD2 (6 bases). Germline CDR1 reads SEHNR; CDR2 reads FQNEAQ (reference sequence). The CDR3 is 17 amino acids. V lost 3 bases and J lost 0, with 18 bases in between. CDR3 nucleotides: TGTGCCAGCAGCTTCACTGAACTTTCGGGAGTCTCCTACGAGCAGTACTTC. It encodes CASSFTELSGVSYEQYF.

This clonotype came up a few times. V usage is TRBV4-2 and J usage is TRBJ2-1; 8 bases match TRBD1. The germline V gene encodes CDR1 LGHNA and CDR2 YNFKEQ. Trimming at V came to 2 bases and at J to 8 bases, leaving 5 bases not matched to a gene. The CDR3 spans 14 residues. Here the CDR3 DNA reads TGTGCCAGCAGCCAATGGACAGGGCAGTATGAGCAGTTCTTC. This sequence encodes CASSQWTGQYEQFF.

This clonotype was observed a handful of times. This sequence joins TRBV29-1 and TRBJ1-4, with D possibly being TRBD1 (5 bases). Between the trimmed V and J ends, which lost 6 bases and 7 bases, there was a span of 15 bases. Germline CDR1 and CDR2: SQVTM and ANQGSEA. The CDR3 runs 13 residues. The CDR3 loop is CSVAGTRSEKLFF. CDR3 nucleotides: TGCAGCGTAGCCGGGACTCGAAGTGAAAAACTGTTTTTT. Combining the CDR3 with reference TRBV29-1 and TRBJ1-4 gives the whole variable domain SAVISQKPSRDICQRGTSLTIQCQVDSQVTMMFWYRQQPGQSLTLIATANQGSEATYESGFVIDKFPISRPNLTFSTLTVSNMSPEDSSIYLCSVAGTRSEKLFFGSGTQLSVL.

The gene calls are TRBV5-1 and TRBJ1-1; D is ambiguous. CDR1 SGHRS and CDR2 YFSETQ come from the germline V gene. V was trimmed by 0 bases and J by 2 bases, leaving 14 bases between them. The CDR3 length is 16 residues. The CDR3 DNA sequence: TGCGCCAGCAGCTTGGGCGTAGTGGGGAAAAACACTGAAGCTTTCTTT. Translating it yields CASSLGVVGKNTEAFF.

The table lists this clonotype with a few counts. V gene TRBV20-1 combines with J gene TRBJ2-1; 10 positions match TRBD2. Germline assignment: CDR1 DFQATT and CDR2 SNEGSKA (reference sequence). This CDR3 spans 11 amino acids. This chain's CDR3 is CGSGGLWGQFF. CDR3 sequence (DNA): TGCGGTAGCGGGGGGCTTTGGGGGCAGTTCTTC.

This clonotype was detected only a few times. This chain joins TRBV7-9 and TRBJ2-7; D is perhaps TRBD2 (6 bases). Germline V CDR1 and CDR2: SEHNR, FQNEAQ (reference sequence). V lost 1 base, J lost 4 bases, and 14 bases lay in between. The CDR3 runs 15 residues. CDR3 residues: CASSLVAGMIYEQYF. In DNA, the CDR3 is TGTGCCAGCAGCTTAGTGGCGGGGATGATATACGAGCAGTACTTC.

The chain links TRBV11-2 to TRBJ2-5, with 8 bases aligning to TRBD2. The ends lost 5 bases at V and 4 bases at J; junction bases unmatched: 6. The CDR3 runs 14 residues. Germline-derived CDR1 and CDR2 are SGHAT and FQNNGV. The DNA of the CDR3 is TGTGCCAGCAGCCGGGGGGGCGGGACAGAGACCCAGTACTTC. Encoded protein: CASSRGGGTETQYF.

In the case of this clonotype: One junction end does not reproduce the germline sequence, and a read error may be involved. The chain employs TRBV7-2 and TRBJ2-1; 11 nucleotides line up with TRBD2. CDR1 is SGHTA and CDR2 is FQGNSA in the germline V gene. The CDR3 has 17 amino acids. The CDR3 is CASSSPLTSGGYNERFF. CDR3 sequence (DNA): TGTGCCAGCAGCTCTCCTTTAACTAGCGGGGGTTACAATGAGCGGTTCTTC. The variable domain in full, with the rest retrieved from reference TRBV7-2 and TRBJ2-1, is GAGVSQSPSNKVTEKGKDVELRCDPISGHTALYWYRQSLGQGLEFLIYFQGNSAPDKSGLPSDRFSAERTGGSVSTLTIQRTQQEDSAVYLCASSSPLTSGGYNERFFGPGTRLTVL.

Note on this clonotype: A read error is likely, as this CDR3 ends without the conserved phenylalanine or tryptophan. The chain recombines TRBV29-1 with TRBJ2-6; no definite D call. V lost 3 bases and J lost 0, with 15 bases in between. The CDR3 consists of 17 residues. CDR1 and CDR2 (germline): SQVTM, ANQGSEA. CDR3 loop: CSVDRHTFYSGANVLTL. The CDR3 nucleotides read TGCAGCGTTGATCGCCACACTTTTTACTCTGGGGCCAACGTCCTGACTCTC.

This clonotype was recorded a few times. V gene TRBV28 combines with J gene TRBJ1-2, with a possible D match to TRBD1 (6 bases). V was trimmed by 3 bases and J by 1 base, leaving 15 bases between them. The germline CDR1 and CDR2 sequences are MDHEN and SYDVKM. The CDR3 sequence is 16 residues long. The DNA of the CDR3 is TGTGCCAGCAGTTTGGGGACATCGCTCCGTAACTATGGCTACACCTTC. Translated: CASSLGTSLRNYGYTF.